The 3 T cell receptor beta chains in this list originate from one sample, sequenced in a study of T cells in Graves' hyperthyroidism and ophthalmopathy. Amplification yielded TCR beta CDR3 regions, with RNA transcripts as the source. The HTBI primer set drove a first-round RT-PCR of the TCR CDR3. TCRdb re-analysed the multiplex PCR reads in MiXCR, keeping a single row per CDR3 protein. The repertoire holds about 520,000 distinct CDR3 sequences, less than 25% seen once, with around 11% in the top ten. The sample was blood. These receptors were obtained from a woman in her thirties with Graves' ophthalmopathy.

This clonotype was counted ten times or more. The chain carries TRBV5-4 and TRBJ1-1; TRBD1 might be the D (5 bases). Germline-derived CDR1 and CDR2 are SGHNT and YYREEE (reference sequence). This CDR3 has 16 amino acids. Trimming took 0 bases from V and 3 from J, leaving 15 bases between them. Written as DNA, the CDR3 is TGTGCCAGCAGCTTGGCCACGGGACCAGGGCACACTGAAGCTTTCTTT. This translates into CASSLATGPGHTEAFF. Looking up the rest from reference TRBV5-4 and TRBJ1-1 gives the full variable domain: ETGVTQSPTHLIKTRGQQVTLRCSSQSGHNTVSWYQQALGQGPQFIFQYYREEENGRGNFPPRFSGLQFPNYSSELNVNALELDDSALYLCASSLATGPGHTEAFFGQGTRLTVV.

J is TRBJ1-2 and V is TRBV12-3 or TRBV12-4; maybe TRBD1 (5 bases). V was trimmed by 5 bases and J by 4 bases, leaving 17 bases between them. This CDR3 comprises 15 residues. CDR3 DNA: TGTGCCAGCAGTCCCCTTGGGGCCAGGGCCTATGGCTACACCTTC. Amino acid sequence: CASSPLGARAYGYTF.

This clonotype came up a few times. The chain combines TRBV7-9 with TRBJ1-1; a weak D match, TRBD1 (6 bases). The length of the CDR3 is 11 residues. The V end lost 4 bases, the J end lost 12 bases, and 12 bases lay between the germline ends. Germline values: CDR1 SEHNR, CDR2 FQNEAQ (reference sequence). CDR3 protein: CASSSGQNPFF. The DNA of the CDR3 is TGTGCCAGCAGCTCAGGACAGAACCCTTTCTTT.